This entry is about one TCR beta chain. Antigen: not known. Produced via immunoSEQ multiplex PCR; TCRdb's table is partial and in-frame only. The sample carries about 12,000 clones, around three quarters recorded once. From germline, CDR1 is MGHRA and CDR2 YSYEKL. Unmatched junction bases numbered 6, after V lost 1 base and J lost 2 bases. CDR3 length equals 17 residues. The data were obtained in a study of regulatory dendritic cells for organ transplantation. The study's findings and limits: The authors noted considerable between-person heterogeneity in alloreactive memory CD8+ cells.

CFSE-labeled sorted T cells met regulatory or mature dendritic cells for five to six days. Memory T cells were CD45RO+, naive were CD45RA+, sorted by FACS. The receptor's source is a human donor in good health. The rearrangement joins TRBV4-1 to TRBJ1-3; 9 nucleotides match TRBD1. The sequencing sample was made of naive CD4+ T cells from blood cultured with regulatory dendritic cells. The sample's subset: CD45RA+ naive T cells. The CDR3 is CASSQGSGTGPGNTIYF. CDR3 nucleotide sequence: TGCGCCAGCAGCCAAGGTTCCGGGACAGGGCCTGGAAACACCATATATTTT.